The sequence of this T cell receptor (beta chain) was determined in a study of blood T cell repertoires in COVID-19. Study information: Whether acute or convalescent, the COVID-19 samples came from the United States, Italy and Spain. PBMCs, B-cell-depleted T cells, or T cells provided the cDNA or gDNA that made up the material.

The CDR3 length is 13 residues. Germline V lookup: CDR1 SQVTM, CDR2 ANQGSEA. Trimming at V came to 3 bases and at J to 9 bases, leaving 5 bases not matched to a gene. Authors' data handling: Nucleated cell number was recorded as an estimate derived from reference gene primer amplification. Profiling relied on immunoSEQ multiplex PCR, and the TCRdb table lists in-frame clones only, not all of them. V and J calls and clone size come straight from that table; D and trimming were deduced from the DNA. The sample yields some 260,000 clones, 80% to 90% seen once. Patients from Seattle were sampled longitudinally, starting during active infection.

The gene calls are TRBV29-1 and TRBJ2-1; the match to TRBD2 covers 10 bases. This clonotype was obtained from a woman in her 70s with COVID-19, enrolled during active disease. Sequencing used peripheral blood. CDR3 sequence: CSVDKREGGEQFF. DNA of the CDR3: TGCAGCGTTGATAAGCGGGAGGGAGGTGAGCAGTTCTTC.